In its sample, the clone carrying this T cell receptor beta chain was seen many times. This record comes from a study of neurological immune-mediated disorders. The time point: longitudinal time-point 1 (baseline). Template-switch 5'RACE cDNA synthesis added a 10-nucleotide unique molecular identifier. TCRdb passed the 5' RACE reads through MiXCR, listing each CDR3 protein once. The sample records some 37,000 distinct CDR3 sequences, about 3.3% being singletons. The sample consisted of PBMCs. This TCR derives from a woman in her sixties with multiple sclerosis.

The CDR3 bases are TGCAGTGCTAGAGGGGGACAGGGGTCCTACGAGCAGTACTTC. This translates into CSARGGQGSYEQYF. The chain joins TRBV20-1 to TRBJ2-7, with 10 bases fitting TRBD1. CDR1 and CDR2 (germline): DFQATT, SNEGSKA (reference sequence). The CDR3 covers 14 residues. With V trimmed by 1 base and J by 1 base, 1 base remained unmatched.